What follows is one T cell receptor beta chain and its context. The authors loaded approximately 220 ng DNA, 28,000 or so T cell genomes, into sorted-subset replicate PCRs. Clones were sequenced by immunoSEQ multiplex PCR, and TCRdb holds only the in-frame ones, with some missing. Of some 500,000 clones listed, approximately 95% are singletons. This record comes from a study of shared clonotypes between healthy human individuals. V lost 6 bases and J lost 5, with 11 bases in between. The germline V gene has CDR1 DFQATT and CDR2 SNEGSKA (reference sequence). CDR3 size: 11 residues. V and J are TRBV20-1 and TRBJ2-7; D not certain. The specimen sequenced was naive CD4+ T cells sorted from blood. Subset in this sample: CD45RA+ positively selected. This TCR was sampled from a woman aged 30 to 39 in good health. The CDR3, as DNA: TGCAGTGCGATAGTTAGTCACGAGCAGTACTTC. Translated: CSAIVSHEQYF.